The rows below give T cell receptor beta chains drawn from one sample of a study of T cells in Graves' hyperthyroidism and ophthalmopathy. TCRdb reprocessed the multiplex PCR reads with MiXCR, giving one entry per CDR3 protein. Among hundreds of thousands of distinct CDR3 sequences listed, over 35% were seen once. The source material was blood. The receptor source for this set is a man aged 18 to 30 with Graves' hyperthyroidism. Each CDR3 is given with its conserved first and last residue. Each record gives: V gene, CDR3 protein.

TRBV20-1 | CSATDSVNTEAFF
TRBV15 | CAPSGNSPLHF
TRBV10-1 | CATLHLSNQPQHF
TRBV6-1 | CASLTRDRGSANYGYTF
TRBV20-1 | CSGADRGGEKLFF
TRBV7-8 | CASSFVRTQETQYF
TRBV29-1 | CSVGPDGYTEAFF
TRBV12-3/TRBV12-4 | CASRFRAEAFF
TRBV10-3 | CAIKDSVLSTDTQYF
TRBV4-2 | CASSLDRAGQPQHF
TRBV19 | CAADIRAPGQYF
TRBV29-1 | CSVELGTNYGYTF
TRBV29-1 | CSVGSGLDYEQYF
TRBV7-9 | CASSHGGGSKWNTEAFF
TRBV11-2 | CASSLADFTEAFF
TRBV2 | CASNRDISYEQYF
TRBV7-6 | CASSPGVGTETQHF
TRBV29-1 | CSVGTFSGELFF
TRBV2 | CASRGRGLARTGELFF
TRBV28 | CASNQGLLDQETQYF
TRBV7-9 | CASLKTGNGNQPQHF
TRBV20-1 | CSALGLAQETQYF
TRBV7-2 | CASSSLGLNYEQYF
TRBV2 | CASKVSGQGAWTEAFF
TRBV6-1 | CASSSWDGGTGELFF
TRBV6-5 | CASSHRAFTGNTIYF
TRBV11-2 | CASRRLTGLYTEAFF
TRBV29-1 | CSVPRWGGTEAFF
TRBV7-2 | CASSQRGRGNSPLHF
TRBV12-3/TRBV12-4 | CASRQGGAGYEQYF
TRBV2 | CASSEVGQGPGYTF
TRBV7-3 | CASSLYGGHQPQHF
TRBV5-1 | CASSKGEQGNSPLHF
TRBV2 | CASSLAYGAGFAYEQYF
TRBV2 | CASRLRLAGDYEQYF
TRBV25-1 | CASSYHGDTQYF
TRBV12-3/TRBV12-4 | CASRATGGGGQPQHF
TRBV7-8 | CASSSPTSGSHEQYF
TRBV24-1 | CATKQGADGYTF
TRBV20-1 | CSALDRVLYEQCF
TRBV4-3 | CASSQVATRTYEQYF
TRBV20-1 | CSAYAGTGGYEQYF
TRBV20-1 | CSARISGRDLSKQYF
TRBV7-6 | CASGPADGYTF
TRBV10-3 | CATQTSGDKETQYF
TRBV9 | CASSRRTAGGEQYF
TRBV15 | CATSRAKTDTQYF
TRBV7-2 | CASSSVARVGGELFF
TRBV20-1 | CSASDPTGAEETRYF
TRBV6-5 | CASSTGGEAQYF
TRBV7-6 | CASSSTGDFYEQYF
TRBV7-9 | CASSSHDRVEEYF
TRBV19 | CASSIRTVETQYF
TRBV7-2 | CASSILAGRPGEQYF
TRBV7-8 | CASSRTERRATNEKLFF
TRBV7-9 | CAGSLVSDFNQPQHF